This passage covers 5 T cell receptor beta chains from one sample sequenced in a study of T cell responses to AZD1222 COVID-19 vaccine. The table came from immunoSEQ multiplex PCR; TCRdb's copy has only in-frame clones and leaves some out. Seen here are 77,000 or so clones, around 87% observed once, and the top ten hold roughly 18%. Sequenced material: peripheral blood, taken 28 days after the second AZD1222 dose. The source is an adult who received the AZD1222 COVID-19 vaccine.

The V and J genes are TRBV3-1 (or the pseudogene TRBV3-2) and TRBJ1-5, with unresolved D. The V end was cut by 3 bases, the J end by 16 bases, with 19 bases between. Germline lookup yields CDR1 LGHDT and CDR2 YNNKEL (reference sequence). The CDR3 loop spans 13 amino acids. This CDR3 reads CASSQGRTGNPHF. The CDR3 nucleotides are TGTGCCAGCAGCCAGGGCCGGACCGGGAATCCCCATTTT.

With respect to this clone: Sequence at one end of the junction differs from germline and may be a read error. V usage is TRBV7-8 and J usage is TRBJ2-4; 10 bases fit TRBD2. The CDR3 is 12 residues long. The germline gives CDR1 SGHVS, CDR2 FQNEAQ. Written as DNA, the CDR3 is TGTGCCAGCAGCTCCGGGACTAGCGTGAGAAGGTTC. Translated: CASSSGTSVRRF.

In this sample, this clone turned up once. The chain links TRBV5-1 to TRBJ1-1, with a weak D call TRBD1 (5 bases). The CDR3 sequence is 13 residues long. V lost 1 base to trimming and J lost 1 base, with 5 bases between them. Germline CDR1 SGHRS, CDR2 YFSETQ. This CDR3 reads CASSLTGNTEAFF. The CDR3 bases are TGCGCCAGCAGCTTGACAGGGAACACTGAAGCTTTCTTT.

The V and J genes are TRBV6-6 and TRBJ2-5, with 7 bases aligning to TRBD2. The CDR3 contains 13 residues. The V segment lost 3 bases and the J segment 5 bases; nucleotides outside the gene matches: 3. Germline V gives CDR1 MNHNY, CDR2 SVGAGI (reference sequence). As DNA, the CDR3 is TGTGCCAGCAGTTATGGGAGGGGTGAGACCCAGTACTTC. It yields the protein CASSYGRGETQYF.

The chain couples TRBV27 to TRBJ2-7; no definite D call. Germline V gene sequence: CDR1 MNHEY, CDR2 SMNVEV (reference sequence). The CDR3 has 14 amino acids. Trimming cost V 0 bases and J 5 bases, with 11 bases left between them. CDR3 sequence reads: CASSLSSGFHEQYF. CDR3 nucleotide sequence: TGTGCCAGCAGTTTATCTTCTGGTTTCCACGAGCAGTACTTC.